These 17 T cell receptor beta chains originate from one sample sequenced in a study of regulatory T cells in long-lasting Graves disease. CDR3-region Arm-PCR and iRepertoire HTBI primers produced the TCR beta libraries. TCRdb re-derived calls from the multiplex PCR reads in MiXCR, one entry per CDR3 protein. The sample contains 400,000 to 650,000 distinct CDR3 sequences, 15% to 20% of which appear only once. This sample's time point: newly diagnosed GD, antithyroid drugs for less than 3 months. RNA extracted from PBMCs served as the sequencing template. The same sample was also used in a study of T cells in Graves' hyperthyroidism and ophthalmopathy.

The sequencing used peripheral blood mononuclear cells (PBMCs), collected at new diagnosis, from a patient treated with antithyroid drugs. The source of these receptors is a woman aged 40 to 65 with Graves disease.

The V and J genes are TRBV2 and TRBJ2-2; D could derive from TRBD1 or TRBD2 (6 bases each). CDR1 and CDR2 (germline): SNHLY, FYNNEI. The CDR3 consists of 13 residues. Trimming removed 7 bases at V and 5 bases at J, with 11 bases between. The CDR3 sequence is CASNRGGTGELFF. The CDR3 DNA follows: TGTGCCAGCAACAGAGGGGGGACCGGGGAGCTGTTTTTT.

This clonotype was observed a handful of times. The rearrangement links TRBV29-1 to TRBJ1-2; TRBD1 matches at 7 bases. V lost 1 base, J lost 4 bases, and 9 bases stayed unmatched. This CDR3 has 15 residues. CDR1 and CDR2 from the germline V gene are SQVTM and ANQGSEA. CDR3 amino acids: CSVEVTETGSYGYTF. As DNA, the CDR3 is TGCAGCGTTGAAGTTACCGAGACAGGGAGCTATGGCTACACCTTC.

In this sample, this clonotype turned up many times. A much larger clone is a single base away; this may be a read error. The rearrangement links TRBV3-1 to TRBJ1-5; 11 bases align to TRBD1. In germline, CDR1 is LGHDT, CDR2 YNNKEL (reference sequence). The CDR3 extends over 15 amino acids. V shed 1 base and J 5 bases; nucleotides not matched to a gene: 1. The DNA of the CDR3 is TGTGCCAGCAGCCAAGGGACAGGGGGCCATCAGCCCCAGCATTTT. It encodes CASSQGTGGHQPQHF. The entire variable domain, with the rest obtained from reference TRBV3-1 and TRBJ1-5, is as follows: DTAVSQTPKYLVTQMGNDKSIKCEQNLGHDTMYWYKQDSKKFLKIMFSYNNKELIINETVPNRFSPKSPDKAHLNLHINSLELGDSAVYFCASSQGTGGHQPQHFGDGTRLSIL.

This clonotype occurred many times. The rearrangement uses TRBV28 and TRBJ1-1; a weak D match, TRBD1 (5 bases). The CDR3 has 14 residues. Between the trimmed V and J ends, which lost 6 bases and 0 bases, there was a span of 11 bases. The germline CDR1 and CDR2 sequences are MDHEN and SYDVKM. CDR3 region: CASRRQIMNTEAFF. CDR3 nucleotides: TGTGCCAGCAGACGACAGATCATGAACACTGAAGCTTTCTTT.

This clonotype was recorded many times. The V and J genes are TRBV6-1 and TRBJ2-3, with D tentatively TRBD2 (6 bases). This CDR3 is built from 14 residues. CDR1 MNHNS and CDR2 SASEGT come from the germline V gene. V lost 6 bases and J lost 2, with 12 bases in between. CDR3 in DNA: TGTGCCAGCAGCCCCTGGGGGGACACAGATACGCAGTATTTT. Translating it yields CASSPWGDTDTQYF.

The genes are TRBV20-1 and TRBJ2-1, with 13 bases matching TRBD2. The CDR3 runs 16 residues. Losses at the gene ends were 0 bases for V and 6 bases for J; bases not matched to a gene: 5. Germline V gene sequence: CDR1 DFQATT, CDR2 SNEGSKA (reference sequence). The CDR3 nucleotides read TGCAGTGCTAGAGAACCGGGACTAGCGGGGATCAATGAGCAGTTCTTC. Protein product: CSAREPGLAGINEQFF.

This clonotype was observed a handful of times. The V call is TRBV13, the J call TRBJ2-1; 8 bases map to TRBD1. The CDR3 contains 13 residues. Germline V gene lookup returns CDR1 PRHDT and CDR2 FYEKMQ (reference sequence). Trimming took 1 base from V and 13 from J; bases not matched to a gene: 6. In DNA, the CDR3 is TGTGCCAGCAGCTTAGTCCAGGGACAGGACCAGTTCTTC. Protein product: CASSLVQGQDQFF.

In this sample, this clonotype turned up many times. The chain recombines TRBV3-1 with TRBJ2-1; D gene ambiguous. V was cut by 8 bases and J by 0 bases, with 11 bases left in between. The CDR3 is made up of 14 amino acids. Germline assignment: CDR1 LGHDT and CDR2 YNNKEL (reference sequence). CDR3 region: CASGRGDSYNEQFF. The CDR3 DNA reads TGTGCCAGCGGCCGCGGAGACTCCTACAATGAGCAGTTCTTC.

In its sample, this clonotype was seen a few times. V and J are TRBV12-3 or TRBV12-4 and TRBJ2-7; the match to TRBD1 covers 9 bases. The CDR3 runs 14 residues. Germline trimming cut 8 bases from V and 3 bases from J; bases unmatched to any gene: 8. For the CDR3, the DNA is TGTGCCAGCGGCCTGGACAGGGGCGGCTACGAGCAGTACTTC. This codes for CASGLDRGGYEQYF.

A few counts support this clonotype. This chain connects TRBV20-1 to TRBJ2-3; D perhaps matches TRBD1 (6 bases). Germline CDR1 reads DFQATT; CDR2 reads SNEGSKA (reference sequence). Trimming removed 3 bases from V and 2 bases from J, with 15 bases in between. The CDR3 consists of 15 residues. CDR3 sequence: CSASPDRLFTDTQYF. CDR3 DNA: TGCAGTGCTAGCCCCGACAGGTTGTTCACAGATACGCAGTATTTT.

This clonotype appeared a few times. The chain combines TRBV30 with TRBJ1-2; tentatively, D is TRBD1 (6 bases). The germline CDR1 and CDR2 sequences are GTSNPN and SVGIG (reference sequence). The CDR3 is made up of 14 amino acids. V lost 1 base, J lost 6 bases, and 15 bases lay in between. CDR3 sequence: CAWSALGATHGYTF. In DNA form, the CDR3 reads TGTGCCTGGAGTGCCCTGGGGGCGACCCATGGCTACACCTTC.

Ten or more counts support this clonotype. The chain has TRBV28 and TRBJ2-3; tentatively, D is TRBD1 or TRBD2 (6 bases each). This CDR3 region has 16 residues. Trimming removed 5 bases at V and 1 base at J, with 16 bases between. Per germline, CDR1 MDHEN and CDR2 SYDVKM. CDR3 sequence (DNA): TGTGCCAGCAGTGGACTCTTCGGGGGCGGCACAGATACGCAGTATTTT. This translates into CASSGLFGGGTDTQYF. Combining the CDR3 with reference TRBV28 and TRBJ2-3 gives the whole variable domain DVKVTQSSRYLVKRTGEKVFLECVQDMDHENMFWYRQDPGLGLRLIYFSYDVKMKEKGDIPEGYSVSREKKERFSLILESASTNQTSMYLCASSGLFGGGTDTQYFGPGTRLTVL.

This clonotype was seen a few times. The chain links TRBV4-1 to TRBJ1-6, with a weak D call TRBD1 (6 bases). In germline, CDR1 is MGHRA, CDR2 YSYEKL. Trimming cost V 1 base and J 12 bases, with 13 bases left between them. The CDR3 spans 14 residues. The CDR3 sequence is CASSQVGALIPLHF. CDR3 DNA sequence: TGCGCCAGCAGCCAAGTGGGGGCTTTAATACCCCTCCACTTT.

This clonotype was counted ten times or more. The chain uses TRBV30 and TRBJ2-1; 9 nucleotides agree with TRBD1. Germline loops: CDR1 GTSNPN, CDR2 SVGIG (reference sequence). This CDR3 has 12 residues. The J segment lost 4 bases and the V segment lost 5 bases, leaving 0 bases of the junction unmatched. In nucleotides, the CDR3 is TGTGCCTGGGGACAGGGGTACAATGAGCAGTTCTTC. It specifies CAWGQGYNEQFF.

This chain links TRBV20-1 with TRBJ2-5, with a tentative D call TRBD1 (5 bases). V dropped 3 bases and J dropped 2 bases, with 10 bases sitting between them. The germline V gene encodes CDR1 DFQATT and CDR2 SNEGSKA (reference sequence). The CDR3 is 13 amino acids. CDR3 amino acids: CSASGARQETQYF. CDR3 bases: TGCAGTGCTAGTGGGGCTCGGCAAGAGACCCAGTACTTC.

This clonotype was seen a few times. The chain recombines TRBV3-1 with TRBJ2-2, with D possibly being TRBD1 or TRBD2 (5 bases each). The ends were cut back, 0 bases at V and 7 bases at J, with 18 bases in the middle. Germline V gene sequence: CDR1 LGHDT, CDR2 YNNKEL (reference sequence). The CDR3 has 17 amino acids. The CDR3 bases are TGTGCCAGCAGCCAAGATTCGGGGAAGGGGCTCTTCGGGGAGCTGTTTTTT. Its translation is CASSQDSGKGLFGELFF.

The CDR3 reads CASSEDPSGTGYGYTF. CDR3 bases: TGTGCCAGCAGTGAAGATCCATCAGGGACAGGCTATGGCTACACCTTC. V gene TRBV2 combines with J gene TRBJ1-2, with 8 bases lining up with TRBD1. The germline V gene has CDR1 SNHLY and CDR2 FYNNEI. CDR3 length equals 16 residues. After removal of 1 base from V and 4 bases from J, the junction contained 8 bases not matched to a gene.